These 16 T cell receptor beta chains came from one sample sequenced in a study of shared clonotypes between healthy human individuals (dated by TCRdb to about 2020). For the CD8 naive samples, CD45RO-negative cells were positively selected for CCR7, yielding a CD45RA+CCR7+ population from which TemRA cells were excluded. Library generation was performed with the immunoSEQ multiplex PCR assay. TCRdb stores this immuneACCESS table with in-frame sequences only. Part of the clones is absent; in the studies checked, under half of the shortfall reflects unresolved V genes, and no reason is known for the rest. The table for this sample lists fewer than 1 million clones; 96% of them were counted only once. The ten largest clonotypes hold under 0.25% of the sample. The sample comprised naive CD8+ T cells sorted from blood. Reading the label with the study, this specimen's cell subset or site is: CD45RA+CCR7+. Every receptor here comes from a man aged 25-45 years in good health.

CDR3 coding DNA: TGTGCCAGCAGCCATACCTCAGGAGAAACCTATGGCTACACCTTC. Encoded protein: CASSHTSGETYGYTF. The J gene is TRBJ1-2, the V gene TRBV21-1. TRBV21-1 is termed a pseudogene. This CDR3 has 15 amino acids.

The J gene is TRBJ2-1, the V gene TRBV7-9; D perhaps matches TRBD1 (6 bases). Trimming removed 4 bases from V and 4 bases from J, with 11 bases in between. The CDR3 sequence is 14 residues long. CDR1 is SEHNR and CDR2 is FQNEAQ in the germline V gene (reference sequence). In nucleotides, the CDR3 is TGTGCCAGCAGCTCCACCACAGGGTACAATGAGCAGTTCTTC. Translated: CASSSTTGYNEQFF.

The chain uses TRBV28 and TRBJ1-5; TRBD1 matches 9 bases. The CDR3 totals 15 residues. V shed 5 bases and J 5 bases; nucleotides not matched to a gene: 7. Germline values: CDR1 MDHEN, CDR2 SYDVKM. The CDR3 loop reads CASSPDGQGHQPQHF. The CDR3 nucleotides are TGTGCCAGCAGTCCCGACGGACAGGGGCATCAGCCCCAGCATTTT.

The rearrangement links TRBV6-1 to TRBJ1-1, with 9 bases fitting TRBD1. CDR3 length equals 14 residues. Germline loops: CDR1 MNHNS, CDR2 SASEGT. V trimming: 6 bases; J trimming: 2 bases; junction bases outside the gene matches: 4. The CDR3 nucleotides read TGTGCCAGCAGGACGGGACAGGGAAACACTGAAGCTTTCTTT. The encoded protein is CASRTGQGNTEAFF.

The chain uses TRBV27 and TRBJ2-1, with no clear D. V was clipped by 2 bases and J by 1 base, with 6 bases between them. CDR3 length equals 14 residues. Germline V gene lookup returns CDR1 MNHEY and CDR2 SMNVEV (reference sequence). The CDR3 is CASSLERSYNEQFF. DNA of the CDR3: TGTGCCAGCAGTTTAGAGAGATCCTACAATGAGCAGTTCTTC.

The chain couples TRBV27 to TRBJ1-5, with D possibly matching TRBD1 (5 bases). Germline CDR1 and CDR2: MNHEY and SMNVEV (reference sequence). V lost 2 bases and J lost 7, with 9 bases in between. The CDR3 has 13 amino acids. This chain's CDR3 is CASSLQGMQPQHF. CDR3 nucleotide sequence: TGTGCCAGCAGTTTACAGGGAATGCAGCCCCAGCATTTT.

A remark on this clone: Mismatch with germline at one junction end may stem from a read error. The V call is TRBV28, the J call TRBJ2-3; TRBD1 or TRBD2 may be the D gene (5 bases each). The CDR3 is 13 amino acids. Germline V gene data show CDR1 as MDHEN and CDR2 as SYDVKM. The CDR3 DNA sequence: TGTGCCAGCGGGACGTGGGGCACGGATACGCAGTATTTT. Its translation: CASGTWGTDTQYF.

CDR3 amino acids: CASSQEKTSGTDTQYF. The CDR3 nucleotides are TGCGCCAGCAGCCAAGAAAAGACTAGCGGCACAGATACGCAGTATTTT. V is TRBV4-1 and J is TRBJ2-3; 8 nucleotides align to TRBD2. V was pared by 0 bases and J by 1 base, with 3 bases of the junction left unmatched. The germline gives CDR1 MGHRA, CDR2 YSYEKL. This CDR3 has 16 amino acids.

This clone came up once. The chain recombines TRBV9 with TRBJ2-2; 12 nucleotides match TRBD2. The trim removed 0 bases at V and 6 bases at J, leaving 9 bases unmatched. The CDR3 covers 18 residues. CDR1 and CDR2 from the germline V gene are SGDLS and YYNGEE. The CDR3 loop is CASSVGLAGDFYPGELFF. The CDR3 bases are TGTGCCAGCAGCGTAGGACTAGCGGGAGACTTTTATCCCGGGGAGCTGTTTTTT.

The CDR3 region has the DNA TGTGCCAGCAGCTTTCCTCCCGGGACTAGCGGGAGGCTCAGCTCCTACGAGCAGTACTTC. This translates into CASSFPPGTSGRLSSYEQYF. The chain uses TRBV5-5 and TRBJ2-7; 15 bases line up with TRBD2. The CDR3 has 20 amino acids. Germline V gene sequence: CDR1 SGHKS, CDR2 YYEKEE (reference sequence). With 2 bases clipped from V and 0 bases from J, the junction kept 12 bases outside the gene matches. The full variable domain, its missing parts supplied by reference TRBV5-5 and TRBJ2-7, is DAGVTQSPTHLIKTRGQQVTLRCSPISGHKSVSWYQQVLGQGPQFIFQYYEKEERGRGNFPDRFSARQFPNYSSELNVNALLLGDSALYLCASSFPPGTSGRLSSYEQYFGPGTRLTVT.

The V and J genes are TRBV29-1 and TRBJ2-2, with a possible D match to TRBD1 (6 bases). This CDR3 region has 13 residues. CDR1 and CDR2 (germline): SQVTM, ANQGSEA. V lost 7 bases and J 4 bases, leaving 13 bases between the germline ends. The CDR3 DNA reads TGCAGCGCCCGGACAGATTTCACCGGGGAGCTGTTTTTT. Protein: CSARTDFTGELFF.

This clone came up once. The chain recombines TRBV5-6 with TRBJ2-1; no firm D call. This CDR3 region has 14 residues. CDR1 is SGHDT, CDR2 YYEEEE, per germline. V was cut by 1 base and J by 4 bases, with 9 bases left in between. CDR3 sequence reads: CASSLSNSYNEQFF. The DNA for the CDR3 is TGTGCCAGCAGCTTGAGCAACAGTTACAATGAGCAGTTCTTC.

The rearrangement uses TRBV11-2 and TRBJ2-7; D might be TRBD1 (6 bases). Trimming removed 5 bases from V and 1 base from J, with 12 bases in between. The CDR3 extends over 14 amino acids. Per the germline V gene, CDR1 is SGHAT and CDR2 is FQNNGV. The CDR3 nucleotides read TGTGCCAGCAGCCGGTGGCAGGGGTCCTACGAGCAGTACTTC. It codes for CASSRWQGSYEQYF.

This chain joins TRBV7-8 and TRBJ2-5; a weak D match, TRBD1 (6 bases). With the DNA end fitting TRBJ2-7 better, the J assignment may be wrong. The CDR3 totals 14 residues. The V gene's germline CDR1 is SGHVS and CDR2 FQNEAQ. The CDR3 here is CASSRTERSYEQYF. In nucleotides, the CDR3 is TGTGCCAGCAGCAGGACAGAGCGATCCTACGAGCAGTACTTC.

Turning to this clone: One end of the junction fails to match germline, which may point to a read error. CDR3 region: CASSQAGLDLLF. The CDR3, as DNA: TGCGCCAGCAGCCAAGCAGGACTAGATCTTCTCTTC. The rearrangement links TRBV4-1 to TRBJ2-1, with TRBD2 identical over 7 bases. Germline loops: CDR1 MGHRA, CDR2 YSYEKL. This CDR3 region has 12 residues.

This rearrangement joins TRBV18 to TRBJ2-5; D ambiguous. The CDR3 has 15 amino acids. Germline V lookup: CDR1 KGHSH, CDR2 LQKENI. V lost 2 bases, J lost 2 bases, and 12 bases lay in between. The chain's CDR3 is CASSPGVRVQETQYF. CDR3 DNA sequence: TGTGCCAGCTCACCAGGGGTTCGTGTTCAAGAGACCCAGTACTTC.